Presented here are 12 T cell receptor beta chains from one specimen sequenced in a study of a mutant IDH1 vaccine in newly diagnosed glioma. The antigens of these receptors remain unknown. Data came from immunoSEQ multiplex PCR; TCRdb stores just in-frame clones and leaves some out. Of tens of thousands of clones in the sample, approximately 90% were seen once. The time point here: week 47, end of study. A single vaccine dose contained 300 ug of mutant IDH1 20-mer peptide, and topical imiquimod was used with it. The sample here was PBMCs, taken from a glioma patient whose treatment included an IDH1 peptide vaccine. The receptors come from a woman aged 25 to 39 with glioma.

The CDR3 nucleotides read TGTGCCAGCAGTGAATCTTCCTCTCTGGGCGCCAACGTCCTGACTTTC. This codes for CASSESSSLGANVLTF. V usage is TRBV2 and J usage is TRBJ2-6; the D is unclear. Germline V CDR1 and CDR2: SNHLY, FYNNEI. The CDR3 runs to 16 residues. The germline V and J ends were trimmed by 2 bases and 7 bases, with 15 bases remaining between them.

The J gene is TRBJ1-1, the V gene TRBV5-6, with 7 bases fitting TRBD1. CDR3 length: 16 amino acids. Germline CDR1 SGHDT, CDR2 YYEEEE. The V and J ends lost 4 bases and 0 bases, in that order; junction bases with no gene match: 9. The CDR3 nucleotides are TGTGCCAGCAGCATAATAAGACAGGGCTTGAACACTGAAGCTTTCTTT. This translates into CASSIIRQGLNTEAFF.

This chain links TRBV10-3 with TRBJ2-5, with D possibly being TRBD1 or TRBD2 (5 bases each). CDR3 length equals 14 residues. Germline V gene lookup returns CDR1 ENHRY and CDR2 SYGVKD. V gave up 3 bases and J gave up 7 bases, with 15 bases separating them. CDR3 in DNA: TGTGCCATCAGTGAAGGGACGAATGTGAGGACCCAGTACTTC. This translates into CAISEGTNVRTQYF.

This clone was seen only a few times. The chain combines TRBV10-2 with TRBJ2-2; TRBD2 aligns across 7 bases. Per the germline V gene, CDR1 is WSHSY and CDR2 is SAAADI. V dropped 7 bases and J dropped 4; count of bases not matched to a gene: 9. The CDR3 has 15 amino acids. CDR3 in amino acids: CASKVDGGITGELFF. The CDR3 DNA sequence: TGCGCCAGCAAGGTTGACGGGGGGATCACCGGGGAGCTGTTTTTT.

This clone appeared a single time. V is TRBV30 and J is TRBJ1-2; D unresolved. Germline V CDR1 and CDR2: GTSNPN, SVGIG (reference sequence). The V and J ends lost 0 bases and 8 bases respectively, with 10 bases between them. The CDR3 spans 12 residues. The CDR3 region is CAWSVPGLGYTF. DNA of the CDR3: TGTGCCTGGAGTGTACCGGGGTTGGGCTACACCTTC.

V usage is TRBV10-3 and J usage is TRBJ1-1, with D perhaps TRBD1 (5 bases). Germline CDR1 ENHRY, CDR2 SYGVKD. The CDR3 loop spans 12 amino acids. Between the trimmed V and J ends, which lost 3 bases and 7 bases, there was a span of 9 bases. The CDR3 reads CAISESRDEAFF. DNA of the CDR3: TGTGCCATCAGTGAAAGCAGGGATGAAGCTTTCTTT.

The chain uses TRBV5-1 and TRBJ2-5; possibly TRBD2 for D (5 bases). There are 15 residues in the CDR3. The V and J ends lost 0 bases and 4 bases respectively, with 13 bases between them. Germline V gives CDR1 SGHRS, CDR2 YFSETQ. The CDR3 reads CASSLGGSRGETQYF. DNA of the CDR3: TGCGCCAGCAGCTTGGGTGGTAGTCGGGGAGAGACCCAGTACTTC.

This chain uses TRBV4-1 with TRBJ2-7; no reliable D call. Germline loops: CDR1 MGHRA, CDR2 YSYEKL. The ends were cut back, 1 base at V and 12 bases at J, with 7 bases in the middle. The length of the CDR3 is 10 residues. The CDR3 loop is CASSQGSLYF. DNA for the CDR3: TGCGCCAGCAGCCAAGGGAGTCTGTACTTC.

V usage is TRBV5-1 and J usage is TRBJ2-5; tentatively, D is TRBD2 (5 bases). V lost 3 bases, J lost 1 base, and 10 bases lay in between. CDR3 length: 14 amino acids. Germline CDR1 SGHRS, CDR2 YFSETQ. The CDR3 region is CASSYGGLQETQYF. CDR3 nucleotide sequence: TGCGCCAGCAGCTACGGAGGACTCCAAGAGACCCAGTACTTC.

This clone appeared a single time. The genes are TRBV7-2 and TRBJ1-5; TRBD1 matches at 9 bases. This CDR3 region has 16 residues. Trimming cost V 4 bases and J 6 bases; bases outside gene matches: 10. Germline V gives CDR1 SGHTA, CDR2 FQGNSA. The CDR3 nucleotides are TGTGCCAGCAGCTCCGTCACAGGGGGCGCGGGTCAGCCCCAGCATTTT. Translating gives CASSSVTGGAGQPQHF. Full variable domain (outside the CDR3, taken from reference TRBV7-2 and TRBJ1-5): GAGVSQSPSNKVTEKGKDVELRCDPISGHTALYWYRQSLGQGLEFLIYFQGNSAPDKSGLPSDRFSAERTGGSVSTLTIQRTQQEDSAVYLCASSSVTGGAGQPQHFGDGTRLSIL.

This rearrangement joins TRBV29-1 to TRBJ2-7, with a weak D call TRBD2 (5 bases). The V end lost 3 bases, the J end lost 6 bases, and 21 bases lay between the germline ends. This CDR3 has 15 amino acids. The germline gives CDR1 SQVTM, CDR2 ANQGSEA. In nucleotides, the CDR3 is TGCAGCGTTGAGGAGGTCCCATGCCACCGGGTCGAGCAGTACTTC. Translating gives CSVEEVPCHRVEQYF.

In nucleotides, the CDR3 is TGCAGCGTTGCTCGCGACGACAGGCGCTACGGCTACACCTTC. Translation gives CSVARDDRRYGYTF. The rearrangement joins TRBV29-1 to TRBJ1-2, with D possibly matching TRBD1 (6 bases). CDR1 is SQVTM, CDR2 ANQGSEA, per germline. The V end lost 4 bases, the J end lost 8 bases, and 20 bases lay between the germline ends. The CDR3 has 14 amino acids.